This record looks at one TCR beta chain sequence and its context. The read gets to within 3 residues of the CDR3 end, and the germline J gene fills in the rest. CDR1 and CDR2 from the germline V gene are SNHLY and FYNNEI. The CDR3 loop spans 12 amino acids. V lost 5 bases, J lost 7 bases, and 3 bases stayed unmatched. Data came from immunoSEQ multiplex PCR; TCRdb stores just in-frame clones and leaves some out. The specimen's table records 20,000 to 25,000 clones. The record originates from a study of T cells in women clearing cervical HPV infection. This clonotype was obtained from a woman between 18 and 75 years old with a cervical HPV16 infection that either progressed to CIN3+ or cleared (not recorded which). Sequencing used blood buffy coat. The chain links TRBV2 to TRBJ1-2; 8 positions agree with TRBD1. The CDR3 is CASSPDRAGYTF. CDR3 DNA (partial): TGTGCCAGCAGTCCGGACAGGGCTGGC.